The entry that follows covers one TCR beta chain sequence. Its binding antigen is unknown. Per-base quality was not reported, and no clone a single base away is much larger than it. For CDR1 and CDR2, the germline V gene lists SGHTA and FQGTGA. The V end gives up 1 base and the J end 4 bases, leaving 3 bases in the junction not matched to a gene. The CDR3 spans 15 residues, from the cysteine through the phenylalanine. CDR3 DNA only is kept here, 45 bases in frame from base 1. Each collaborating institution followed its own protocols to collect whole blood in K2EDTA tubes. Collaborator samples were shipped for TCRbeta analysis as frozen whole blood, isolated PBMCs, or DNA extracted from either sample type. These data come from a study of blood T cell repertoires in COVID-19 (dated by TCRdb to about 2020). About the study as a whole: Samples from collaborators originated in the United States, Italy and Spain and spanned both the acute and convalescent phases of COVID-19. The material from the prospective study consisted of cDNA or gDNA derived from T cells, B-cell-depleted T cells, or PBMCs. The dataset comprised deeply sampled blood TCRbeta repertoires from subjects exposed to, actively infected with, or recovered from COVID-19. The repertoires were released in a freely available public database intended as a resource for research on the immune response to SARS-CoV-2. Samples were obtained from the ongoing ImmuneRACE study (first 160 participants) and from some 1,300 subjects provided by 6 global collaborators. Nearly every sample came with metadata listing a de-identified subject ID, COVID-19 status, age in years and sex. Where available, HLA class I and class II types were obtained from metadata supplied by the sample provider rather than from assay-based typing. The paper as a whole reports these results and caveats: How much clinical and demographic metadata was included differed by source and by participant, and the metadata was provided uncurated.

The immunoSEQ Assay, a bias-controlled multiplex PCR, was used to amplify TCRbeta CDR3 regions from genomic DNA. Per the authors' processing: The number of nucleated cells in each sample was estimated by amplification of reference gene primers within the assay. To quantify the absolute abundance of each unique TCRbeta CDR3 rearrangement, sequence reads were collapsed and filtered. For each sample, productive Simpson clonality was calculated as the square root of Simpson's diversity index over productive rearrangements. TCRdb carries this immuneACCESS record with in-frame sequences only. Its versions omit some clonotypes, under half of them owing to an unresolved V gene in the studies checked, with the rest unexplained. V and J calls and clone size are as listed in that table; D and trimming were resolved from the DNA. For this sample there are roughly 230,000 clones; around 83% appear just once. The ten most abundant clones make up roughly 9.4% of the sample.

The sequence derives from a man between 40 and 49 years old with active or convalescent COVID-19. Sequencing was done on a sample of peripheral blood. The V and J genes are TRBV7-3 and TRBJ2-2; 7 of the junction bases match TRBD2. The CDR3 protein sequence reads: CASSLSGGSTGELFF. The bases read TGTGCCAGCAGCTTAAGCGGGGGATCCACCGGGGAGCTGTTTTTT.